This entry features one T cell receptor (beta chain) sequence. The data derive from a study of blood T cell repertoires in COVID-19. Study details: There were acute and convalescent COVID-19 samples, and they came from the United States, Italy and Spain. In each case, the material was cDNA or gDNA derived from T cells, B-cell-depleted T cells, or PBMCs.

There are 15 residues in the CDR3. Germline values: CDR1 SGHRS, CDR2 YFSETQ. Between the trimmed V and J ends, which lost 0 bases and 3 bases, there was a span of 10 bases. How the authors handled the data: Nucleated cell number was recorded as an estimate derived from reference gene primer amplification. The table came from immunoSEQ multiplex PCR; TCRdb's copy has only in-frame clones and leaves some out. V and J calls and clone size are as listed in that table; D and trimming were resolved from the DNA. The profile covers roughly 78,000 clones, with approximately 86% appearing a single time and 1.5% to 2.5% taken by the ten largest.

The receptor comes from a woman in her sixties with acute or convalescent COVID-19. Sequenced material: peripheral blood. The rearrangement uses TRBV5-1 and TRBJ1-5; tentative D call: TRBD1 (6 bases). Here the CDR3 DNA reads TGCGCCAGCAGCTTGGAAGGACAGAACAATCAGCCCCAGCATTTT. Protein sequence: CASSLEGQNNQPQHF.